Presented here are 25 T cell receptor beta chains from one specimen sequenced in a study of shared clonotypes between healthy human individuals. This table comes from immunoSEQ multiplex PCR, and its TCRdb copy is limited to in-frame clones, with some not included. The sample comprises about 320,000 clones, around nine tenths of which are singletons, and roughly 16% rests with the top ten. The sequencing sample was made of memory CD8+ T cells sorted from blood. Subset reported: CD45RO+ cells pooled with CCR7-negative TemRA cells. Receptors originate from a man younger than 30 in good health.

A single count supports this clone. The chain joins TRBV7-9 to TRBJ1-1; D possibly corresponds to TRBD1 (6 bases). The CDR3 runs to 16 residues. Germline V gene sequence: CDR1 SEHNR, CDR2 FQNEAQ (reference sequence). V was pared by 1 base and J by 0 bases, with 12 bases between. CDR3 DNA sequence: TGTGCCAGCAGCTTAGGCCCAGGACAGATGAACACTGAAGCTTTCTTT. Translated: CASSLGPGQMNTEAFF.

The CDR3 region is CASSLVGRPQYF. The CDR3, as DNA: TGTGCCAGCAGCTTAGTCGGACGGCCCCAGTACTTC. The chain carries TRBV11-2 and TRBJ2-5; D is uncertain. This CDR3 comprises 12 residues. Deletions cut 1 base from V and 9 bases from J, with 9 bases between. Germline CDR1 reads SGHAT; CDR2 reads FQNNGV.

This clone was observed at least ten times. The chain employs TRBV4-2 and TRBJ1-6; D uncertain. With 1 base removed from V and 7 bases from J, the gap between germline ends came to 11 bases. From germline, CDR1 is LGHNA and CDR2 YNFKEQ. The CDR3 is 15 residues long. CDR3 DNA: TGTGCCAGCAGCCAAGTCTCTGCGGCCAATTCACCCCTCCACTTT. It yields the protein CASSQVSAANSPLHF.

Comment on this clone: Additional DNA sequences in this sample encode the identical CDR3. The gene calls are TRBV27 and TRBJ2-7, with TRBD1 as a possible D gene (5 bases). This CDR3 region has 13 residues. The V gene's germline CDR1 is MNHEY and CDR2 SMNVEV (reference sequence). V lost 5 bases, J lost 2 bases, and 10 bases lay in between. The CDR3: CASSIQGTYEQYF. CDR3 nucleotide sequence: TGTGCCAGCAGTATCCAGGGTACCTACGAGCAGTACTTC.

V is TRBV29-1 and J is TRBJ2-5; D perhaps matches TRBD2 (6 bases). This CDR3 is built from 12 residues. V was shortened by 6 bases and J by 3 bases, with 11 bases between the two germline ends. The germline V gene encodes CDR1 SQVTM and CDR2 ANQGSEA. CDR3 loop: CSVSSDEETQYF. In DNA form, the CDR3 reads TGCAGCGTGTCTAGCGACGAAGAGACCCAGTACTTC.

The chain couples TRBV2 to TRBJ2-2; D ambiguous. Germline V gene data show CDR1 as SNHLY and CDR2 as FYNNEI. The CDR3 covers 20 residues. Trimming removed 4 bases from V and 5 bases from J, with 29 bases in between. CDR3 sequence: CASSGIFPQYRPNPTGELFF. The CDR3, as DNA: TGTGCCAGCAGTGGAATTTTTCCCCAATATCGACCGAACCCGACCGGGGAGCTGTTTTTT.

In its sample, this clone was seen once. The chain is built from TRBV6-5 and TRBJ2-7; D gene uncertain. This CDR3 is built from 14 residues. Trimming took 2 bases from V and 4 from J, leaving 12 bases between them. Looked up from germline, CDR1 is MNHEY and CDR2 is SVGAGI. CDR3 nucleotide sequence: TGTGCCAGCAGTTACGGTGGGGATGAGTACGAGCAGTACTTC. Protein product: CASSYGGDEYEQYF.

The chain joins TRBV7-3 to TRBJ2-2; D gene uncertain. Germline CDR1 reads SGHTA; CDR2 reads FQGTGA. V dropped 0 bases and J dropped 4 bases, with 6 bases sitting between them. The CDR3 runs 14 residues. This chain's CDR3 is CASSLTGSTGELFF. The CDR3 DNA reads TGTGCCAGCAGCTTAACTGGTTCCACCGGGGAGCTGTTTTTT.

The CDR3 here is CASSNRLAEETQYF. The CDR3 DNA follows: TGTGCCAGCAGCAACCGACTAGCGGAAGAGACCCAGTACTTC. This sequence joins TRBV7-9 and TRBJ2-5; 9 bases map to TRBD2. CDR3 length: 14 residues. The junction had 4 bases not matched to a gene; V was cut back by 5 bases and J by 3 bases. In germline, CDR1 is SEHNR, CDR2 FQNEAQ (reference sequence).

V usage is TRBV6-5 and J usage is TRBJ2-7, with TRBD1 as a possible D gene (5 bases). V lost 6 bases, J lost 0 bases, and 9 bases lay in between. Germline values: CDR1 MNHEY, CDR2 SVGAGI. The CDR3 sequence is 13 residues long. CDR3 in amino acids: CASSPDNSYEQYF. The CDR3 DNA sequence: TGTGCCAGCAGCCCGGACAACTCCTACGAGCAGTACTTC.

The V gene is TRBV11-2, the J gene TRBJ2-1, with 15 bases lining up with TRBD2. The V gene's germline CDR1 is SGHAT and CDR2 FQNNGV. The junction had 9 bases not matched to a gene; V was cut back by 5 bases and J by 4 bases. The CDR3 is 18 amino acids. The CDR3 reads CASSNPGGTSGRYNEQFF. DNA for the CDR3: TGTGCCAGCAGCAATCCCGGGGGGACTAGCGGGAGGTACAATGAGCAGTTCTTC.

This clone turned up a few times. The V call is TRBV6-5, the J call TRBJ2-1; D might be TRBD2 (7 bases). The CDR3 is 16 amino acids. Trimming took 4 bases from V and 7 from J, leaving 20 bases between them. Germline V lookup: CDR1 MNHEY, CDR2 SVGAGI. CDR3 DNA: TGTGCCAGCAGTTCCGTGGAGGGGGGGGCTCGGAATGAGCAGTTCTTC. It is translated as CASSSVEGGARNEQFF.

The chain is built from TRBV27 and TRBJ2-2; 11 bases line up with TRBD2. Germline CDR1 MNHEY, CDR2 SMNVEV (reference sequence). This CDR3 has 16 amino acids. Trimming at V came to 6 bases and at J to 3 bases, leaving 6 bases not matched to a gene. The CDR3 sequence: CASRPLAGGYTGELFF. The CDR3 DNA is TGTGCCAGCAGACCCCTAGCGGGGGGCTACACCGGGGAGCTGTTTTTT.

This chain joins TRBV5-4 and TRBJ1-1; D gene unclear. The CDR3 is made up of 12 amino acids. Germline V CDR1 and CDR2: SGHNT, YYREEE (reference sequence). Deletions cut 4 bases from V and 5 bases from J, with 9 bases between. The CDR3 DNA is TGTGCCAGCAGCGAAGGGAGAACTGAAGCTTTCTTT. It is translated as CASSEGRTEAFF.

The chain is built from TRBV7-2 and TRBJ2-7, with 11 nucleotides matching TRBD2. V lost 5 bases to trimming and J lost 4 bases; unmatched junction nucleotides: 4. This CDR3 contains 14 residues. CDR1 and CDR2 (germline): SGHTA, FQGNSA. CDR3 DNA: TGTGCCAGCAGCCCGGGACTAGCGGCATACGAGCAGTACTTC. It specifies CASSPGLAAYEQYF.

The chain combines TRBV7-9 with TRBJ2-7, with D hard to call. Germline lookup yields CDR1 SEHNR and CDR2 FQNEAQ (reference sequence). The CDR3 is made up of 13 amino acids. Trimming shortened V by 1 base and J by 4 bases, and 8 bases separated the two germline ends. The CDR3: CASSLEGDYEQYF. The DNA of the CDR3 is TGTGCCAGCAGCTTAGAGGGTGATTACGAGCAGTACTTC.

This rearrangement joins TRBV5-1 to TRBJ2-7, with a possible D match to TRBD2 (6 bases). V was trimmed by 4 bases and J by 2 bases, leaving 10 bases between them. The CDR3 has 13 amino acids. Germline CDR1 and CDR2: SGHRS and YFSETQ. The CDR3 bases are TGCGCCAGCAGCATGGGCGGGACCTACGAGCAGTACTTC. It specifies CASSMGGTYEQYF.

The gene calls are TRBV13 and TRBJ2-5; possibly TRBD2 for D (6 bases). This CDR3 has 15 residues. V lost 4 bases and J 5 bases, leaving 17 bases between the germline ends. CDR1 is PRHDT and CDR2 is FYEKMQ in the germline V gene (reference sequence). CDR3 sequence: CASSSGLLITETQYF. The CDR3 DNA reads as TGTGCCAGCAGCTCGGGACTTCTTATCACCGAGACCCAGTACTTC.

The chain is built from TRBV28 and TRBJ1-4; D call uncertain. The CDR3 length is 15 residues. Trimming stripped 3 bases from V and 5 bases from J, with 13 bases between. From germline, CDR1 is MDHEN and CDR2 SYDVKM. CDR3 sequence (DNA): TGTGCCAGCAGTTTCCTCACGGCCCTAAATGAAAAACTGTTTTTT. As protein: CASSFLTALNEKLFF.

This chain uses TRBV28 with TRBJ2-1; unclear D gene. The CDR3 runs to 13 residues. The V and J ends lost 3 bases and 5 bases respectively, with 8 bases between them. From germline, CDR1 is MDHEN and CDR2 SYDVKM. CDR3 DNA sequence: TGTGCCAGCAGTTTTGGCTCAGACAATGAGCAGTTCTTC. It yields the protein CASSFGSDNEQFF.

J is TRBJ1-6 and V is TRBV5-1; 7 bases map to TRBD1. Germline CDR1 and CDR2: SGHRS and YFSETQ. With 3 bases clipped from V and 7 bases from J, the junction kept 7 bases outside the gene matches. The CDR3 spans 15 residues. As DNA, the CDR3 is TGCGCCAGCAGCTCCTCGGGCAGGGGGAATTCACCCCTCCACTTT. Its protein product is CASSSSGRGNSPLHF.

This clone was seen a single time. The rearrangement joins TRBV27 to TRBJ2-7; the D is unclear. The CDR3 sequence is 18 residues long. Looked up from germline, CDR1 is MNHEY and CDR2 is SMNVEV (reference sequence). V was shortened by 5 bases and J by 2 bases, with 25 bases between the two germline ends. CDR3 protein: CASSLYSPGRFPPYEQYF. The CDR3 DNA reads TGTGCCAGCAGTCTTTATTCGCCAGGACGATTTCCACCCTACGAGCAGTACTTC.

This clone has a handful of counts. The chain couples TRBV6-6 to TRBJ2-7, with 9 nucleotides matching TRBD1. The CDR3 totals 14 residues. The V and J ends lost 10 bases and 5 bases, in that order; junction bases with no gene match: 12. Germline V CDR1 and CDR2: MNHNY, SVGAGI (reference sequence). The chain's CDR3 is CATRPGQGFNEQYF. The CDR3 region has the DNA TGTGCCACAAGACCGGGACAGGGTTTCAACGAGCAGTACTTC.

The chain combines TRBV5-1 with TRBJ2-2; D may be TRBD2 (6 bases). The V gene lost 4 bases and the J gene lost 5 bases, with 9 bases spanning the gap. CDR1 and CDR2 from the germline V gene are SGHRS and YFSETQ. The CDR3 is 13 amino acids. This CDR3 is CASSPEGTGELFF. Written as DNA, the CDR3 is TGCGCCAGCAGCCCGGAGGGGACCGGGGAGCTGTTTTTT.

The CDR3 region is CAITDRGRGNTIYF. CDR3 in DNA: TGTGCCATAACGGACAGGGGGCGTGGAAACACCATATATTTT. The chain combines TRBV10-3 with TRBJ1-3; 11 bases match TRBD1. The ends lost 9 bases at V and 3 bases at J; junction bases unmatched: 4. The CDR3 extends over 14 amino acids. Germline-derived CDR1 and CDR2 are ENHRY and SYGVKD.